These T cell receptor beta chains were read from a single sample in a study of beta chain features in type 1 diabetes. The repertoire was sequenced with immunoSEQ multiplex PCR; TCRdb's copy has only in-frame clones and lacks some. The data hold under 150,000 clones, with under 60% observed a single time. The sample comprised Tregs from blood. The receptors originated from a man between 18 and 29 years old in good health. Each CDR3 is given with its conserved first and last residue. Fields, in order: V gene, D gene, clone size, J gene, CDR3 DNA, CDR3 protein. A D gene is named only where the DNA matches it firmly. Only part of the rows carry a size: once, few, many, or a class if the clone is expanded.

v_gene: TRBV28; d_gene: TRBD1; abundance: -; j_gene: TRBJ2-3; CDR3nt: TGTGCCAGCGCATGGACAGGGGCCCCAGATACGCAGTATTTT; CDR3aa: CASAWTGAPDTQYF
v_gene: TRBV28; d_gene: TRBD2; abundance: -; j_gene: TRBJ2-1; CDR3nt: TGTGCCAGCAGTTCCGGGACTATATCTGAGCAGTTCTTC; CDR3aa: CASSSGTISEQFF
v_gene: TRBV29-1; d_gene: -; abundance: -; j_gene: TRBJ2-7; CDR3nt: TGCAGCGTTGGAGGGGGCTCCTACGAGCAGTACTTC; CDR3aa: CSVGGGSYEQYF
v_gene: TRBV5-1; d_gene: -; abundance: -; j_gene: TRBJ2-7; CDR3nt: TGCGCCAGCAGCCCGACGGGAACGAAATACGAGCAGTACTTC; CDR3aa: CASSPTGTKYEQYF
v_gene: TRBV28; d_gene: -; abundance: -; j_gene: TRBJ2-7; CDR3nt: TGTGCCAGCAGTACCATAGAGCGGGTCGGTTACGAGCAGTACTTC; CDR3aa: CASSTIERVGYEQYF
v_gene: TRBV7-2; d_gene: TRBD1; abundance: -; j_gene: TRBJ2-7; CDR3nt: TGTGCCAGCAGCCTAAGGACAGGGGTAGGGGAGCAGTACTTC; CDR3aa: CASSLRTGVGEQYF
v_gene: TRBV5-1; d_gene: TRBD1; abundance: -; j_gene: TRBJ2-7; CDR3nt: TGCGCCAGCAGCACCCGGGACAGCCGCTACGAGCAGTACTTC; CDR3aa: CASSTRDSRYEQYF
v_gene: TRBV5-1; d_gene: -; abundance: -; j_gene: TRBJ1-1; CDR3nt: TGCGCCAGCAGCTTGGAAAGGGGAGAAGCTTTCTTT; CDR3aa: CASSLERGEAFF
v_gene: TRBV6-6; d_gene: -; abundance: -; j_gene: TRBJ1-1; CDR3nt: TGTGCCAGCACCTCAGCGATATCTGAAGCTTTCTTT; CDR3aa: CASTSAISEAFF
v_gene: TRBV10-1; d_gene: -; abundance: few; j_gene: TRBJ2-6; CDR3nt: TGCGCCAGCAGTGAGTCGCGGTGCTCTGGGGCCAACGTCCTGACTTTC; CDR3aa: CASSESRCSGANVLTF
v_gene: TRBV25-1; d_gene: -; abundance: few; j_gene: TRBJ2-7; CDR3nt: TGTGCCAGCAGTGAAACGGGTTTGACCTACGAGCAGTACTTC; CDR3aa: CASSETGLTYEQYF
v_gene: TRBV11-2; d_gene: -; abundance: few; j_gene: TRBJ2-1; CDR3nt: TGTGCCAGCAGCTTAGCGGTCGGTGAGCAGTTCTTC; CDR3aa: CASSLAVGEQFF
v_gene: TRBV28; d_gene: TRBD1; abundance: -; j_gene: TRBJ1-3; CDR3nt: TGTGCCAGCAGGGACAGGGGCAGTATTTTGACTGGAAACACCATATATTTT; CDR3aa: CASRDRGSILTGNTIYF
v_gene: TRBV19; d_gene: TRBD1; abundance: few; j_gene: TRBJ1-2; CDR3nt: TGTGCCAGTAGTATTGGCGAGACAGGGTTTGGCTACACCTTC; CDR3aa: CASSIGETGFGYTF
v_gene: TRBV4-3; d_gene: TRBD1; abundance: few; j_gene: TRBJ1-1; CDR3nt: TGCGCCAGCAGCCGGGGGGACAGGTTTCTTTCCGAAGCTTTCTTT; CDR3aa: CASSRGDRFLSEAFF
v_gene: TRBV9; d_gene: TRBD2; abundance: -; j_gene: TRBJ2-7; CDR3nt: TGTGCCAGCAGCCTGGGACTAGCGGGAGAGTACGAGCAGTACTTC; CDR3aa: CASSLGLAGEYEQYF
v_gene: TRBV2; d_gene: TRBD2; abundance: -; j_gene: TRBJ2-2; CDR3nt: TGTGCCACCCAAATTAGCGGGAGCGTGACCGGGGAGCTGTTTTTT; CDR3aa: CATQISGSVTGELFF
v_gene: TRBV5-1; d_gene: -; abundance: -; j_gene: TRBJ2-7; CDR3nt: TGCGCCAGCAGCTTGAATCCGCGGAGCTCCTACGAGCAGTACTTC; CDR3aa: CASSLNPRSSYEQYF
v_gene: TRBV7-2; d_gene: -; abundance: once; j_gene: TRBJ1-1; CDR3nt: TGTGCCAGCAGCCGTTACCGGACAGCTGAAGCTTTCTTT; CDR3aa: CASSRYRTAEAFF
v_gene: TRBV29-1; d_gene: TRBD1; abundance: few; j_gene: TRBJ1-1; CDR3nt: TGCAGCGTGGTTAATACAGGGGAAATGCACTCGAACACTGAAGCTTTCTTT; CDR3aa: CSVVNTGEMHSNTEAFF
v_gene: TRBV4-1; d_gene: TRBD1; abundance: -; j_gene: TRBJ2-2; CDR3nt: TGCGCCAGCAGCCTCCGGGACAGGGGCACCGGGGAGCTGTTTTTT; CDR3aa: CASSLRDRGTGELFF
v_gene: TRBV10-3; d_gene: -; abundance: few; j_gene: TRBJ2-1; CDR3nt: TGTGCCATCACTAGGGGCGCGGGGGCAAGCTACAATGAGCAGTTCTTC; CDR3aa: CAITRGAGASYNEQFF
v_gene: TRBV28; d_gene: TRBD1; abundance: -; j_gene: TRBJ1-1; CDR3nt: TGTGCCAGCAACCTTAGGGGGCAGAAGACTGAAGCTTTCTTT; CDR3aa: CASNLRGQKTEAFF
v_gene: TRBV10-3; d_gene: -; abundance: few; j_gene: TRBJ2-2; CDR3nt: TGTGCCATCAGGGGGGCCGGGATGACCACCGGGGAGCTGTTTTTT; CDR3aa: CAIRGAGMTTGELFF
v_gene: TRBV5-1; d_gene: TRBD2; abundance: few; j_gene: TRBJ2-1; CDR3nt: TGCGCCAGCAGCTTTAAACCGGGACTAGGAACTAATGAGCAGTTCTTC; CDR3aa: CASSFKPGLGTNEQFF
v_gene: TRBV7-2; d_gene: TRBD1; abundance: few; j_gene: TRBJ1-5; CDR3nt: TGTGCCAGCAGCTTAGGGGTGACAGGGGCGCAGCCCCAGCATTTT; CDR3aa: CASSLGVTGAQPQHF
v_gene: TRBV7-2; d_gene: TRBD2; abundance: few; j_gene: TRBJ2-1; CDR3nt: TGTGCCAGCAGCCCACACTCGAGTGTAGCGGGGGCCTACAATGAGCAGTTCTTC; CDR3aa: CASSPHSSVAGAYNEQFF
v_gene: TRBV21-1; d_gene: -; abundance: -; j_gene: TRBJ1-2; CDR3nt: TGTGCCAGCAGCCCTCGGACTGTTAACTATGGCTACACCTTC; CDR3aa: CASSPRTVNYGYTF
v_gene: TRBV28; d_gene: -; abundance: -; j_gene: TRBJ2-2; CDR3nt: TGTGCCAGCAGGGGCGCGAACACCGGGGAGCTGTTTTTT; CDR3aa: CASRGANTGELFF
v_gene: TRBV5-1; d_gene: -; abundance: -; j_gene: TRBJ2-1; CDR3nt: TGCGCCAGCAGCTTTTTAAGCGGAAGCTCCTACAATGAGCAGTTCTTC; CDR3aa: CASSFLSGSSYNEQFF
v_gene: TRBV28; d_gene: TRBD2; abundance: few; j_gene: TRBJ2-5; CDR3nt: TGTGCCAGCAGTTTAATTGGCGGGGGGACACAAGAGACCCAGTACTTC; CDR3aa: CASSLIGGGTQETQYF
v_gene: TRBV4-1; d_gene: -; abundance: -; j_gene: TRBJ2-5; CDR3nt: TGCGCCAGCAGCCAAGGGCTGGCTAGCCAAGAGACCCAGTACTTC; CDR3aa: CASSQGLASQETQYF
v_gene: TRBV28; d_gene: -; abundance: few; j_gene: TRBJ2-5; CDR3nt: TGTGCCAGCAGACGGAGCCAAGAGACCCAGTACTTC; CDR3aa: CASRRSQETQYF
v_gene: TRBV19; d_gene: TRBD1; abundance: -; j_gene: TRBJ1-1; CDR3nt: TGTGCCAGTAGTCTACGAACCGGGACAGGGGCCACTGAAGCTTTCTTT; CDR3aa: CASSLRTGTGATEAFF
v_gene: TRBV20-1; d_gene: -; abundance: few; j_gene: TRBJ2-7; CDR3nt: TGCAGTGCTAAGGGGTACTACGAGCAGTACTTC; CDR3aa: CSAKGYYEQYF
v_gene: TRBV28; d_gene: -; abundance: -; j_gene: TRBJ1-4; CDR3nt: TGTGCCAGCAGGCCTACAACTAATGAAAAACTGTTTTTT; CDR3aa: CASRPTTNEKLFF
v_gene: TRBV5-1; d_gene: -; abundance: few; j_gene: TRBJ1-2; CDR3nt: TGCGCCAGCAGCTTGGGTACAGTCTATGGCTACACCTTC; CDR3aa: CASSLGTVYGYTF
v_gene: TRBV6-1; d_gene: TRBD2; abundance: -; j_gene: TRBJ2-1; CDR3nt: TGTGCCAGCAGCCCGACTAGCGGCTCCTACAATGAGCAGTTCTTC; CDR3aa: CASSPTSGSYNEQFF
v_gene: TRBV7-3; d_gene: TRBD2; abundance: -; j_gene: TRBJ2-1; CDR3nt: TGTGCCAGCAGCTTAGCTAGCGGGGGCGAGCAGTTCTTC; CDR3aa: CASSLASGGEQFF
v_gene: TRBV11-1; d_gene: TRBD2; abundance: few; j_gene: TRBJ2-5; CDR3nt: TGTGCCAGCAGCCGATTCGGACTAGCGGGGGCCTACCAAGAGACCCAGTACTTC; CDR3aa: CASSRFGLAGAYQETQYF
v_gene: TRBV29-1; d_gene: TRBD1; abundance: -; j_gene: TRBJ2-6; CDR3nt: TGCAGCGTCCCCGGGACAGGGGCAGGGCGTGGGGCCAACGTCCTGACTTTC; CDR3aa: CSVPGTGAGRGANVLTF
v_gene: TRBV29-1; d_gene: TRBD1; abundance: few; j_gene: TRBJ2-7; CDR3nt: TGCAGCGCTAGGACAGGGAGCTCCTACGAGCAGTACTTC; CDR3aa: CSARTGSSYEQYF
v_gene: TRBV19; d_gene: -; abundance: -; j_gene: TRBJ2-1; CDR3nt: TGTGCCAGTAGACAGGGCGGAACCCCTTACAATGAGCAGTTCTTC; CDR3aa: CASRQGGTPYNEQFF
v_gene: TRBV6-5; d_gene: TRBD1; abundance: few; j_gene: TRBJ1-2; CDR3nt: TGTGCCAGCAGTGGACAGGGGCGACTTGATGGCTACACCTTC; CDR3aa: CASSGQGRLDGYTF
v_gene: TRBV7-8; d_gene: -; abundance: -; j_gene: TRBJ1-2; CDR3nt: TGTGCCAGCAGCTTATCCAGGGAAAGGAAAAGCGACTATGGCTACACCTTC; CDR3aa: CASSLSRERKSDYGYTF
v_gene: TRBV10-3; d_gene: -; abundance: -; j_gene: TRBJ1-4; CDR3nt: TGTGCCATCAGTGAGCGGTGGGGGGATAAACTGTTTTTT; CDR3aa: CAISERWGDKLFF
v_gene: TRBV10-3; d_gene: -; abundance: few; j_gene: TRBJ1-1; CDR3nt: TGTGCCATCAGTGAGTCGCCACCGGTTAACACTGAAGCTTTCTTT; CDR3aa: CAISESPPVNTEAFF
v_gene: TRBV7-9; d_gene: TRBD1; abundance: -; j_gene: TRBJ2-3; CDR3nt: TGTGCCAGCAGCCGTGGCAGGGGGCTTTCGAGCACAGATACGCAGTATTTT; CDR3aa: CASSRGRGLSSTDTQYF
v_gene: TRBV27; d_gene: TRBD1; abundance: -; j_gene: TRBJ1-1; CDR3nt: TGTGCCAGCAGTTTAGGGTCAGGGGGGAACACTGAAGCTTTCTTT; CDR3aa: CASSLGSGGNTEAFF